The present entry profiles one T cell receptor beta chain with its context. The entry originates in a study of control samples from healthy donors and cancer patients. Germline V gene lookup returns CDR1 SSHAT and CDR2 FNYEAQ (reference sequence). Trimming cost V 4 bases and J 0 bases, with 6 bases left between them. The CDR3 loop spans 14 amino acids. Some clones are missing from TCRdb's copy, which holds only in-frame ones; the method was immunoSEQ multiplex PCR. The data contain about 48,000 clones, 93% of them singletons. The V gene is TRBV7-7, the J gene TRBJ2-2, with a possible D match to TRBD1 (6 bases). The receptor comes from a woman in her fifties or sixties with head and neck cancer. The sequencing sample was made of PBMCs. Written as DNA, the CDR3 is TGTGCCAGCAGCTGGACAGCGAACACCGGGGAGCTGTTTTTT. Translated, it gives CASSWTANTGELFF. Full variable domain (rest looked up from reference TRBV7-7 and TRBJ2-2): GAGVSQSPRYKVTKRGQDVTLRCDPISSHATLYWYQQALGQGPEFLTYFNYEAQPDKSGLPSDRFSAERPEGSISTLTIQRTEQRDSAMYRCASSWTANTGELFFGEGSRLTVL.